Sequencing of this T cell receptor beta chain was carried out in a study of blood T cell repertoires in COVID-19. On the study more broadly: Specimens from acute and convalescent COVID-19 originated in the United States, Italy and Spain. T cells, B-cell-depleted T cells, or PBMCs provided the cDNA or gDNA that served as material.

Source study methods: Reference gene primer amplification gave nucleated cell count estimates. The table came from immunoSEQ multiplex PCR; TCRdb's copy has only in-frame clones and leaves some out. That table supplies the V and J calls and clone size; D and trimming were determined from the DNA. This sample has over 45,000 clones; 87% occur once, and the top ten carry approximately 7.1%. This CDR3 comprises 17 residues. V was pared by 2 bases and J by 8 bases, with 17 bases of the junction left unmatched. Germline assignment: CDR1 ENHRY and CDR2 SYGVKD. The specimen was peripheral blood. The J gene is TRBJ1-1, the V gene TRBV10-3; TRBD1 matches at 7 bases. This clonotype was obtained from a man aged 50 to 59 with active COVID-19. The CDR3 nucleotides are TGTGCCATCAGTGAGGGGGGCTCAACAGGGGCGAACTGGGAAGCTTTCTTT. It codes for CAISEGGSTGANWEAFF.